This T cell receptor beta chain was recorded in a study of identical twins' blood T cells. V lost 4 bases and J lost 2, with 11 bases in between. Germline CDR1 reads SQVTM; CDR2 reads ANQGSEA. The CDR3 sequence is 13 residues long. General study findings and limits: Shared environment remains a possible cause of twin similarity. Twins reportedly had markedly more similar V usage than unrelated donors, even among out-of-frame TCRbeta clonotypes.

On this clonotype itself: The antigen is unknown.

Both ends of each TCR cDNA library bore sample-specific barcodes. From the 5' RACE reads, TCRdb called clonotypes with MiXCR, one entry per CDR3 protein. The sample includes 350,000 to 400,000 distinct CDR3 sequences, about 28% seen only once; the top ten take 5.5% to 7%. The clonotype comes from a woman between 18 and 50 years old in good health. The sequencing input was PBMCs. The rearrangement links TRBV29-1 to TRBJ1-2; no definite D call. The CDR3 DNA reads as TGCAGCGTTGGCTGGCCAGGAAACTATGGCTACACCTTC. It specifies CSVGWPGNYGYTF.